This T cell receptor beta chain was sequenced in a study of CD8 T cell repertoires and HIV-1 epitope variants. About the study: Enriched T cells were co-cultured with equal autologous T cell-negative cells.

Only in-frame clones appear in the TCRdb table, and some are missing; sequencing was by immunoSEQ multiplex PCR. The profile shows 5,000 or so clones, 55% to 70% of them singletons. V was clipped by 4 bases and J by 8 bases, with 17 bases between them. There are 13 residues in the CDR3. Germline assignment: CDR1 SQVTM and CDR2 ANQGSEA. This clone was found once. The target antigen is unknown. The chain couples TRBV29-1 to TRBJ1-1, with D possibly being TRBD1 (6 bases). This clonotype was sampled from a male donor with HIV. The sample comprised cultured CD8+ T cells derived from PBMCs. The CDR3 region has the DNA TGCAGCGTTGTGTTACCGGGGGCTAAAGAAGCTTTCTTT. Translated: CSVVLPGAKEAFF. Full variable domain (rest looked up from reference TRBV29-1 and TRBJ1-1): SAVISQKPSRDICQRGTSLTIQCQVDSQVTMMFWYRQQPGQSLTLIATANQGSEATYESGFVIDKFPISRPNLTFSTLTVSNMSPEDSSIYLCSVVLPGAKEAFFGQGTRLTVV.